This is a list of T cell receptor beta chains from one sample in a study of beta chain features in type 1 diabetes. The repertoire was sequenced with immunoSEQ multiplex PCR; TCRdb's copy has only in-frame clones and lacks some. In the table there are roughly 180,000 clones, more than 10% of which are singletons. The sample consisted of central memory CD4+ T cells from blood. The source is a woman under 30 in good health. The CDR3 runs from the conserved cysteine through the conserved F or W. Not every row has a clone size; where given, it reads once, few, many or a size class.

CDR3aa	abundance	v_gene	j_gene
CASSEKAGGVQETQYF	-	TRBV6-1	TRBJ2-5
CASSLGTGGNQPQHF	-	TRBV7-9	TRBJ1-5
CASSKPPGQLFTGELFF	-	TRBV7-6	TRBJ2-2
CASSQGRGQFNQPQHF	few	TRBV27	TRBJ1-5
CAWSEGATNEKLFF	few	TRBV30	TRBJ1-4
CASSLDRVSGDIQYF	few	TRBV7-2	TRBJ2-4
CASIPGTGVRWQFF	-	TRBV28	TRBJ2-1
CASSDSVSSYEQYF	few	TRBV5-8	TRBJ2-7
CASSFAVNTEAFF	-	TRBV7-8	TRBJ1-1
CASSPWAGGAGGGEQFF	few	TRBV4-3	TRBJ2-1
CASSPNPGGAWDGYTF	few	TRBV9	TRBJ1-2
CASSDRGSTDTQYF	-	TRBV28	TRBJ2-3
CASTDISGANVLTF	few	TRBV4-3	TRBJ2-6
CASLQGISSGANVLTF	-	TRBV11-2	TRBJ2-6
CASSKDATGGYEQYF	few	TRBV7-2	TRBJ2-7
CASRLAGVRYNEQFF	few	TRBV28	TRBJ2-1
CASSSSGRNTGELFF	few	TRBV7-7	TRBJ2-2
CASSVTPGTGEEKLFF	-	TRBV9	TRBJ1-4
CATSRLAGVGTDTQYF	few	TRBV15	TRBJ2-3
CASSSRDRVEPSGRNEQFF	many	TRBV7-9	TRBJ2-1